This T cell receptor (beta chain) was profiled in a study of blood T cell repertoires in COVID-19. Study background: Sites across the United States, Italy and Spain contributed samples from acute and convalescent COVID-19. The cDNA or gDNA used as material had been derived from T cells, B-cell-depleted T cells, or PBMCs.

This clone was counted only a few times. How the authors handled the data: Reference gene primer amplification gave nucleated cell count estimates. Only in-frame clones appear in the TCRdb table, and some are missing; sequencing was by immunoSEQ multiplex PCR. V and J calls and clone size are those listed in that table; D and trimming were worked out from the DNA. The sample has around 370,000 clones; approximately 87% are singletons. Germline loops: CDR1 KGHSH, CDR2 LQKENI. V shed 3 bases and J 7 bases; nucleotides not matched to a gene: 9. The CDR3 covers 14 residues. Recruited during active infection, patients (from Seattle) were subsequently followed longitudinally.

The chain employs TRBV18 and TRBJ2-7; TRBD1 agrees at 7 bases. The TCR sequence derives from a woman between 45 and 65 years old with COVID-19, enrolled during active disease. The sample consisted of peripheral blood. The CDR3 is CASSPTGAQEEQYF. DNA for the CDR3: TGTGCCAGCTCACCCACAGGGGCCCAGGAAGAGCAGTACTTC.